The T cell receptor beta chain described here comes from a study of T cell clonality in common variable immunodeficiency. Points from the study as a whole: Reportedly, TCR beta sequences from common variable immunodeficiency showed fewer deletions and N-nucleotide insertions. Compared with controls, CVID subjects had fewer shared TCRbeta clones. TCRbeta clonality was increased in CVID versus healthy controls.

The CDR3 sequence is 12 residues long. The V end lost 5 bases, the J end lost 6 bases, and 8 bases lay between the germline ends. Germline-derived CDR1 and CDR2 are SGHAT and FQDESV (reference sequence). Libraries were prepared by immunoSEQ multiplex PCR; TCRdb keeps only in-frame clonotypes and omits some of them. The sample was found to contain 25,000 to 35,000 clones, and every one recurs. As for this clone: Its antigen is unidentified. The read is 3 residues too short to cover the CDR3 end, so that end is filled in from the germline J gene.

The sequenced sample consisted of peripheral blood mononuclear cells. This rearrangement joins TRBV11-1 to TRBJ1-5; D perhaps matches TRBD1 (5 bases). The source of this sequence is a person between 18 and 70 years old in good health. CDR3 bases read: TGTGCCAGCAGCCATAGGGGTCAGCCC. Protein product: CASSHRGQP. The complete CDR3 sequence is CASSHRGQPQHF.